Sequencing of this T cell receptor beta chain was carried out in a study of identifying expanded T cells in peripheral blood. Findings of the study overall: About 1.2 clones differed between technical replicates, versus roughly 16 and 20 over time.

Measured with immunoSEQ multiplex PCR; TCRdb has only the in-frame clones, and not every one. The sample yields about 90,000 clones, 88% seen once. On this clone itself: Its antigen is not identified.

Per germline, CDR1 SGHTA and CDR2 FQGNSA. Deletions cut 5 bases from V and 4 bases from J, with 15 bases between. The length of the CDR3 is 15 residues. Sequenced sample: blood. The chain recombines TRBV7-2 with TRBJ1-3; the D gene is possibly TRBD1 (6 bases). The TCR comes from a person aged 18 to 75 in good health. The chain's CDR3 is CASSPQGRHGNTIYF. The CDR3 nucleotides read TGTGCCAGCAGCCCACAGGGTCGTCACGGAAACACCATATATTTT.